This note documents a single T cell receptor beta chain sequence. One end of the junction does not line up with germline, which may come from a read error. TCRdb re-called the 5' RACE reads through MiXCR, storing one row per CDR3 protein. This table has some 110,000 distinct CDR3 sequences, 12% appearing once. The data stem from a study of spatial heterogeneity in lung cancer. Time point here: blood at routine non-recurrence follow-up after resection. In each case, whole RNA from tumor, nontumor lung or frozen PBMC was sequenced unsorted. This CDR3 is 13 amino acids long. Germline V lookup: CDR1 SEHNR, CDR2 FQNEAQ (reference sequence).

The chain joins TRBV7-9 to TRBJ1-1; perhaps TRBD1 as D (6 bases). The clonotype was recovered from a male donor with early-stage non-small cell lung cancer. The material sequenced was PBMCs, taken at follow-up. Written as DNA, the CDR3 is TGTGCCAGCAGCTTGGGACAAGACACTGAAGCTTACTTT. Amino acid sequence: CASSLGQDTEAYF.